These T cell receptor beta chains were read from a single sample in a study of T-cell reconstitution after alpha-beta-depleted transplantation in children. TCRdb reprocessed the PCR reads via MiXCR and lists one record per CDR3 protein. The table includes about 230,000 distinct CDR3 sequences, roughly 10% detected once. The sequencing here drew on PBMCs from the stem cell graft donor, taken from the stem cell graft. The receptor source for this set is a human donor who donated a stem cell graft to a child with acute lymphoblastic leukemia. Each CDR3 is given with its conserved first and last residue.

len: 14; j_gene: TRBJ1-6; v_gene: TRBV4-2; CDR3aa: CASSQGLTNSPLHF
len: 13; j_gene: TRBJ2-2; v_gene: TRBV25-1; CDR3aa: CASSVQVPGELFF
len: 13; j_gene: TRBJ2-4; v_gene: TRBV28; CDR3aa: CASRNHKGLGLGF
len: 17; j_gene: TRBJ1-1; v_gene: TRBV7-2; CDR3aa: CASSLGTGGGRYTEAFF
len: 14; j_gene: TRBJ2-5; v_gene: TRBV12-3/TRBV12-4; CDR3aa: CASRGARNKETQYF
len: 15; j_gene: TRBJ1-4; v_gene: TRBV5-5; CDR3aa: CASSLGGQVNEKLFF
len: 17; j_gene: TRBJ1-2; v_gene: TRBV12-3/TRBV12-4; CDR3aa: CASSSPGQGGGSYGYTF
len: 15; j_gene: TRBJ1-2; v_gene: TRBV3-1; CDR3aa: CASSQVPGGPYGYTF
len: 14; j_gene: TRBJ2-1; v_gene: TRBV13; CDR3aa: CASSQRLAGNEQFF
len: 17; j_gene: TRBJ1-1; v_gene: TRBV6-2/TRBV6-3; CDR3aa: CASSYSTGDPMNTEAFF
len: 15; j_gene: TRBJ2-3; v_gene: TRBV20-1; CDR3aa: CSALRGQGWSDTQYF
len: 16; j_gene: TRBJ2-3; v_gene: TRBV5-6; CDR3aa: CASSPIGVYSTDTQYF
len: 15; j_gene: TRBJ2-3; v_gene: TRBV11-2; CDR3aa: CASSLRQKPTDTQYF
len: 14; j_gene: TRBJ1-1; v_gene: TRBV12-3/TRBV12-4; CDR3aa: CASSSRVMNTEAFF
len: 14; j_gene: TRBJ2-5; v_gene: TRBV7-2; CDR3aa: CASSPYRRGETQYF
len: 16; j_gene: TRBJ1-6; v_gene: TRBV12-3/TRBV12-4; CDR3aa: CASSSAGGMYNSPLHF
len: 15; j_gene: TRBJ2-5; v_gene: TRBV13; CDR3aa: CASSADRGRVETQYF
len: 14; j_gene: TRBJ2-7; v_gene: TRBV27; CDR3aa: CASRLRGQGYEQYF
len: 18; j_gene: TRBJ2-3; v_gene: TRBV6-5; CDR3aa: CASSYNDRGLRGTDTQYF
len: 14; j_gene: TRBJ2-2; v_gene: TRBV6-5; CDR3aa: CASRPGGKGGELFF
len: 14; j_gene: TRBJ2-1; v_gene: TRBV5-1; CDR3aa: CASGRTGSYNEQFF
len: 14; j_gene: TRBJ1-6; v_gene: TRBV7-8; CDR3aa: CASSFRQPTTSLHF
len: 15; j_gene: TRBJ1-5; v_gene: TRBV5-1; CDR3aa: CASSLEGGDSQPQHF
len: 12; j_gene: TRBJ2-3; v_gene: TRBV19; CDR3aa: CASSLGKGGRYF
len: 13; j_gene: TRBJ1-1; v_gene: TRBV4-1; CDR3aa: CASSLYRDREAFF
len: 18; j_gene: TRBJ1-2; v_gene: TRBV6-5; CDR3aa: CASSYSFSGTGGHYGYTF
len: 16; j_gene: TRBJ2-3; v_gene: TRBV4-2; CDR3aa: CASSPPAGVNTDTQYF
len: 13; j_gene: TRBJ2-1; v_gene: TRBV11-2; CDR3aa: CASSLVGIGEQFF